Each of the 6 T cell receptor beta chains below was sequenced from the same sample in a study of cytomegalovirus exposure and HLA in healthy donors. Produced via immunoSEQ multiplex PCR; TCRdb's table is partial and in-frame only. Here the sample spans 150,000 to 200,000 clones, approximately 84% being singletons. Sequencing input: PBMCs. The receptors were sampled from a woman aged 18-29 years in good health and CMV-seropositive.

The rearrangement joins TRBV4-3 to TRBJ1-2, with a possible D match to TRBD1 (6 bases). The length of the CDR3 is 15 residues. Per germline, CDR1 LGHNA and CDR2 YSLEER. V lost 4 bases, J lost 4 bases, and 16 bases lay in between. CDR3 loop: CASSRQQGLSYGYTF. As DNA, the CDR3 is TGCGCCAGCAGCCGCCAACAGGGCTTGAGCTATGGCTACACCTTC.

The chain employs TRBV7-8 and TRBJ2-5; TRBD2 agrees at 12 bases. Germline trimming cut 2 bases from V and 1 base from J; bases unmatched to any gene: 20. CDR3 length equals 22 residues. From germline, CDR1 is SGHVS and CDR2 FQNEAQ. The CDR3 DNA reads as TGTGCCAGCAGCTTAAGGGCTAGCGGGGGGGCTATTTCTCTTGGAGGCCAAGAGACCCAGTACTTC. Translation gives CASSLRASGGAISLGGQETQYF.

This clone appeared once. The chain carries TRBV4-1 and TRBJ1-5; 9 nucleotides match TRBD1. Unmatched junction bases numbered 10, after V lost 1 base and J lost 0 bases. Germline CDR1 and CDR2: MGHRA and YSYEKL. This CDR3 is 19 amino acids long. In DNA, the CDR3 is TGCGCCAGCAGCCAAGTCTTAGGGACAGGGACTTATAGCAATCAGCCCCAGCATTTT. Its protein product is CASSQVLGTGTYSNQPQHF.

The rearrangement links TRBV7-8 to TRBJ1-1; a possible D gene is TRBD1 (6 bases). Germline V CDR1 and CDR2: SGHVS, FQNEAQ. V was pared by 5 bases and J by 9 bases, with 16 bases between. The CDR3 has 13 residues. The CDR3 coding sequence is TGTGCCAGCAGCGTTAGGGAGGGGGATCAAGCTTTCTTT. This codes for CASSVREGDQAFF.

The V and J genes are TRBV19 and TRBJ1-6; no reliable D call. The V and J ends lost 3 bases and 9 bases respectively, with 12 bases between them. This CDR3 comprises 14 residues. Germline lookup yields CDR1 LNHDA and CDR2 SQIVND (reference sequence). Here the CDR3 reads CASSIDPPGSPLHF. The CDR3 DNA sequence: TGTGCCAGTAGTATTGACCCACCGGGTTCACCCCTCCACTTT.

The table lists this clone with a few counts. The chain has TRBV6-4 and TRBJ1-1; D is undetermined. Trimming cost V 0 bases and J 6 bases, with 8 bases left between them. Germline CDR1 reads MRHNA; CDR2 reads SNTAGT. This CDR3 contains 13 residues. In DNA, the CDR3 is TGTGCCAGCAGTGACTCGACTACGGCTGAAGCTTTCTTT. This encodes CASSDSTTAEAFF.